This record concerns one T cell receptor (beta chain) sequence. This specimen belongs to a study of blood T cell repertoires in COVID-19. Assay: immunoSEQ multiplex PCR; the TCRdb copy retains only in-frame clones and omits some. Of approximately 200,000 clones in the sample, 75% to 85% were seen once. Trimming cost V 1 base and J 4 bases, with 6 bases left between them. The germline gives CDR1 SGHNT, CDR2 YYREEE (reference sequence). This CDR3 comprises 13 residues. Sequenced: PBMCs or T cells enriched from blood (not recorded which). The rearrangement uses TRBV5-4 and TRBJ2-1, with no clear D. The sequence derives from a woman in her thirties or forties with acute COVID-19. CDR3 coding DNA: TGTGCCAGCAGCTTGCAACTTTACAATGAGCAGTTCTTC. It translates to CASSLQLYNEQFF.